This T cell receptor (beta chain) comes out of a study of beta chain features in type 1 diabetes. This clone has only a few counts. No antigen is known for it. This CDR3 is also generated by other DNA sequences in the sample. Points from the study as a whole: Shortening that was moderate but significant affected the TCRB CDR3s of Type 1 diabetes patients in all four CD4+ subsets.

Every bit of the isolated RNA underwent reverse transcription, so sequencing read expressed TCRB transcripts. Produced via immunoSEQ multiplex PCR; TCRdb's table is partial and in-frame only. The sample contains hundreds of thousands of clones, over 12% of which appear only once. The CDR3 consists of 12 residues. Trimming left V 2 bases short and J 3 bases short, with 3 bases between. In germline, CDR1 is SGDLS, CDR2 YYNGEE. The rearrangement joins TRBV9 to TRBJ1-3, with D hard to call. This TCR was sampled from a man aged 18 to 30 with type 1 diabetes. Input material: naive CD4+ T cells from blood. The CDR3 spells CASSVGGNTIYF. CDR3 DNA sequence: TGTGCCAGCAGCGTCGGTGGAAACACCATATATTTT.